The rows below give T cell receptor beta chains drawn from one sample of a study of T cell repertoires in cytomegalovirus infection. TCRdb itself ran the reads through MiXCR, one entry per CDR3 protein. The sample gives about 740,000 distinct CDR3 sequences, about 40% of which show up once; 2.5% to 3.5% is in the top ten. The specimen sequenced was PBMCs. All receptors derive from a human donor in good health (CMV status not recorded). Some clones in this sample may be carry-over from other donors' samples. Each CDR3 is given with its conserved first and last residue. D genes are given only for firm matches. A row's size may be missing; if present it is once, few, many or a size class.

clone_size,d_call,j_call,v_call,cdr3_length,cdr3_aa,cdr3_nt
.,TRBD1,TRBJ2-1,TRBV5-1,18,CASSSSSGTGGIYNEQFF,TGCGCCAGCAGCTCCTCCTCGGGGACAGGGGGTATCTACAATGAGCAGTTCTTC
many,.,TRBJ2-2,TRBV7-2,14,CASSLGGNTGELFF,TGTGCCAGCAGCTTAGGGGGGAACACCGGGGAGCTGTTTTTT
.,.,TRBJ2-7,TRBV7-9,13,CASSLASGAEQYF,TGTGCCAGCAGCTTAGCCTCCGGTGCCGAGCAGTACTTC
many,.,TRBJ1-5,TRBV7-2,15,CASSLQTNSNQPQHF,TGTGCCAGCAGCTTACAGACGAATAGCAATCAGCCCCAGCATTTT
.,TRBD2,TRBJ2-7,TRBV23-1,15,CASRRSGGPLYEHYF,TGCGCCAGCAGACGGTCGGGGGGGCCCCTCTACGAGCATTACTTC
.,.,TRBJ1-1,TRBV29-1,13,CSVEAPRAPEAFF,TGCAGCGTTGAAGCTCCTCGGGCCCCTGAAGCTTTCTTT
.,.,TRBJ1-1,TRBV6-1,14,CASNPTGANTEAFF,TGTGCCAGCAACCCGACAGGAGCGAACACTGAAGCTTTCTTT
many,TRBD1,TRBJ2-1,TRBV7-8,16,CASSLAPARGHNEQFF,TGTGCCAGCAGCTTAGCGCCGGCGAGGGGGCACAATGAGCAGTTCTTC
.,.,TRBJ1-3,TRBV27,12,CARSLPGNTIYF,TGTGCCCGCAGTTTACCCGGAAACACCATATATTTT
.,.,TRBJ2-7,TRBV12-3/TRBV12-4,12,CASRLKTSEQYF,TGTGCCAGCAGGCTGAAGACCAGCGAGCAGTACTTC
few,TRBD2,TRBJ2-1,TRBV10-3,15,CATMTSGGAVNEQFF,TGTGCCACAATGACTAGCGGGGGGGCAGTCAATGAGCAGTTCTTC
few,.,TRBJ2-1,TRBV6-5,15,CASSYRGVTYNEQFF,TGTGCCAGCAGTTATAGGGGCGTAACCTACAATGAGCAGTTCTTC
many,.,TRBJ1-3,TRBV7-2,19,CASSPVATGRGTAGNTIYF,TGTGCCAGCAGCCCCGTAGCCACAGGGAGAGGAACTGCTGGAAACACCATATATTTT
.,.,TRBJ1-6,TRBV4-1,16,CARSQGRGNYNSPLHF,TGCGCCCGCAGCCAAGGGCGGGGTAACTATAATTCACCCCTCCACTTT
.,.,TRBJ1-4,TRBV3-1,15,CASSQGQTVSEKLFF,TGTGCCAGCAGCCAGGGACAAACCGTCTCTGAAAAACTGTTTTTT
.,.,TRBJ2-1,TRBV27,18,CASSPYRTGQLGPNEQFF,TGTGCCAGCAGTCCCTATAGGACCGGGCAGCTCGGACCAAATGAGCAGTTCTTC
few,TRBD1,TRBJ1-2,TRBV7-4,15,CASSPPGQGAQGYTF,TGTGCCAGCAGCCCTCCCGGACAGGGGGCGCAGGGCTACACCTTC
.,.,TRBJ1-1,TRBV7-3,13,CASRGQKSWEAFF,TGTGCCAGCAGAGGTCAAAAATCATGGGAAGCTTTCTTT
.,.,TRBJ2-7,TRBV28,13,CASSRGPQAEQYF,TGTGCCAGCAGTAGGGGCCCACAAGCCGAGCAGTACTTC
.,TRBD1,TRBJ2-5,TRBV28,14,CASRSGTGARSQYF,TGTGCCAGCAGATCCGGGACAGGGGCGAGGTCCCAGTACTTC
.,.,TRBJ2-3,TRBV6-1,16,CASRSSKGILWDTQYF,TGTGCCAGCAGATCATCAAAAGGCATCCTGTGGGATACGCAGTATTTT
.,.,TRBJ2-5,TRBV20-1,13,CSAATRRQETQYF,TGCAGTGCTGCGACTAGACGCCAAGAGACCCAGTACTTC
.,TRBD1,TRBJ1-1,TRBV19,14,CASSIDRGFPEAFF,TGTGCCAGTAGTATCGACAGGGGTTTTCCTGAAGCTTTCTTT
once,TRBD2,TRBJ2-1,TRBV28,14,CASSFGLALDEQFF,TGTGCCAGCAGTTTCGGACTAGCGCTCGATGAGCAGTTCTTC
few,TRBD2,TRBJ2-7,TRBV20-1,21,CSARVSVLNPGLAFPSREQYF,TGCAGTGCTAGGGTTAGTGTACTTAACCCGGGACTAGCTTTCCCTTCACGCGAGCAGTACTTC
.,TRBD2,TRBJ2-5,TRBV7-8,17,CASSLSPTSVWGGTQYF,TGTGCCAGCAGCTTGTCCCCAACTAGCGTATGGGGGGGTACCCAGTACTTC
few,TRBD1,TRBJ2-7,TRBV7-2,13,CASSLARTGVTHF,TGTGCCAGCAGCTTAGCGCGGACAGGGGTCACGCACTTC
.,.,TRBJ2-7,TRBV7-2,14,CASSLEGVPFEQYF,TGTGCCAGCAGCTTAGAGGGAGTCCCCTTCGAGCAGTACTTC
.,.,TRBJ2-7,TRBV5-1,13,CASGERSSYEQYF,TGCGCCAGTGGGGAGAGAAGCTCCTACGAGCAGTACTTC
few,.,TRBJ2-7,TRBV20-1,12,CSARDRGYEQYF,TGCAGTGCTAGAGACAGAGGCTACGAGCAGTACTTC
many,.,TRBJ2-5,TRBV7-2,12,CASSSPDKTQYF,TGTGCCAGCAGCTCCCCCGACAAGACCCAGTACTTC
few,.,TRBJ1-2,TRBV20-1,8,CSATGYTF,TGCAGTGCTACTGGCTACACCTTC
few,.,TRBJ1-2,TRBV6-2/TRBV6-3,12,CATVTEDYGYTF,TGTGCCACTGTGACGGAGGACTATGGCTACACCTTC
once,TRBD2,TRBJ2-7,TRBV12-3/TRBV12-4,16,CASTRSTSGSPYEQYF,TGTGCCAGCACACGCTCGACTAGCGGGAGCCCCTACGAGCAGTACTTC
few,.,TRBJ1-1,TRBV7-9,14,CASSRTVGGYEAFF,TGTGCCAGCAGCCGTACAGTAGGAGGGTATGAAGCTTTCTTT
few,TRBD1,TRBJ1-4,TRBV7-6,15,CASSSTGAADEKLFF,TGTGCCAGCAGCTCAACAGGGGCCGCCGATGAAAAACTGTTTTTT
.,TRBD2,TRBJ2-7,TRBV7-2,15,CASSLAGLVVYEQYF,TGTGCCAGCAGCTTAGCAGGACTAGTGGTCTACGAGCAGTACTTC
.,.,TRBJ2-7,TRBV10-3,15,CAISDQTGRPAEQYF,TGTGCCATCAGTGATCAAACTGGGCGCCCAGCCGAGCAGTACTTC
many,.,TRBJ1-1,TRBV7-6,15,CASSAENRGGTEAFF,TGTGCCAGCAGCGCCGAAAACCGGGGAGGCACTGAAGCTTTCTTT
few,TRBD2,TRBJ2-1,TRBV11-2,17,CASSFPPGRGVGNEQFF,TGTGCCAGCAGCTTCCCACCTGGGCGGGGGGTGGGAAATGAGCAGTTCTTC
.,.,TRBJ1-5,TRBV20-1,19,CSALYPGPPVRHSNQPQHF,TGCAGTGCCCTCTACCCGGGCCCCCCGGTACGGCATAGCAATCAGCCCCAGCATTTT
many,.,TRBJ1-2,TRBV12-3/TRBV12-4,12,CASSQTNYGYTF,TGTGCCAGCAGCCAGACGAACTATGGCTACACCTTC